This TCR beta chain was retrieved from a study of blood T cell repertoires in COVID-19. The overall study: There were acute and convalescent COVID-19 samples, and they came from the United States, Italy and Spain. From T cells, B-cell-depleted T cells, or PBMCs came the material, which was cDNA or gDNA.

The data were produced by immunoSEQ multiplex PCR, yet TCRdb's version contains in-frame clones alone and is incomplete. Of 200,000 or so clones listed, approximately 83% were seen once; the top ten hold around 3%. V was clipped by 0 bases and J by 0 bases, with 14 bases between them. This CDR3 has 18 residues. The germline V gene encodes CDR1 LGHNA and CDR2 YSLEER. The source material was peripheral blood. The source is a man aged 55-75 years with acute or convalescent COVID-19. The V call is TRBV4-3, the J call TRBJ2-2, with D perhaps matching TRBD2 (6 bases). The CDR3: CASSQEISGVSNTGELFF. The CDR3 DNA sequence: TGCGCCAGCAGCCAAGAAATTAGCGGTGTCTCGAACACCGGGGAGCTGTTTTTT.